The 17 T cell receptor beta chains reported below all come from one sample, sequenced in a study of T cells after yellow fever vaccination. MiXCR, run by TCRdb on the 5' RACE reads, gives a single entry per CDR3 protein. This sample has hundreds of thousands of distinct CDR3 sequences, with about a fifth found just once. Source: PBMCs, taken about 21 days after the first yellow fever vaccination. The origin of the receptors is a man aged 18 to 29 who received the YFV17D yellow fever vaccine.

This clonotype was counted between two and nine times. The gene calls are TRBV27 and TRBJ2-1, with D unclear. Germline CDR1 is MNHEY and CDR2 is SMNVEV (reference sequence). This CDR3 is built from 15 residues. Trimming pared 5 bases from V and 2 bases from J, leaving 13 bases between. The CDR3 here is CASSMGRPPYNEQFF. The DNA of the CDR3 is TGTGCCAGCAGTATGGGAAGACCCCCCTACAATGAGCAGTTCTTC.

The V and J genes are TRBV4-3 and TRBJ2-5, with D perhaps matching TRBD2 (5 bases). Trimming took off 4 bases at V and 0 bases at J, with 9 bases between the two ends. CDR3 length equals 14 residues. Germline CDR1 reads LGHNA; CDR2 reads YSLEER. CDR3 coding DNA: TGCGCCAGCAGCCCCGCACTAGACCAAGAGACCCAGTACTTC. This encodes CASSPALDQETQYF.

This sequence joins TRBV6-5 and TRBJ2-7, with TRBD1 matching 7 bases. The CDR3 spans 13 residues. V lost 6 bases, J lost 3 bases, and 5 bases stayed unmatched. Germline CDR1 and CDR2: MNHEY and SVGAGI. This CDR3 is CASRTGPSYEQYV. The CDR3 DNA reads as TGTGCCAGCAGGACAGGGCCGAGCTACGAGCAGTACGTC.

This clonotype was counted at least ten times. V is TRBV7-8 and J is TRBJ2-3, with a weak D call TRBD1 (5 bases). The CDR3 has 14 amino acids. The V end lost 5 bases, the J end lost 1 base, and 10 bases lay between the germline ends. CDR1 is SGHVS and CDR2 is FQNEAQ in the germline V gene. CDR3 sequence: CASSVSQGTDTQYF. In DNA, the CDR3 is TGTGCCAGCAGCGTATCACAGGGCACAGATACGCAGTATTTT.

The CDR3 bases are TGTGCCAGCAGCTCCTCGATGGGGTCCTACAATGAGCAGTTCTTC. Its translation is CASSSSMGSYNEQFF. V usage is TRBV4-2 and J usage is TRBJ2-1; no clear D. CDR1 is LGHNA and CDR2 is YNFKEQ in the germline V gene. V was trimmed by 5 bases and J by 1 base, leaving 12 bases between them. The CDR3 covers 15 residues.

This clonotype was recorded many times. The CDR3: CASSQDRAGYTQYF. CDR3 coding DNA: TGCGCCAGCAGCCAAGATCGGGCGGGTTATACGCAGTATTTT. The chain joins TRBV4-3 to TRBJ2-3; D might be TRBD2 (5 bases). Trimming took 0 bases from V and 7 from J, leaving 11 bases between them. The CDR3 has 14 amino acids. CDR1 is LGHNA, CDR2 YSLEER, per germline.

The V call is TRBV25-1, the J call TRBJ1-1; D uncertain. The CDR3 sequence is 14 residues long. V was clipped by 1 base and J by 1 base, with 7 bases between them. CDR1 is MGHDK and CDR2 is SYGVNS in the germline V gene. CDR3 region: CASSELGRNTEAFF. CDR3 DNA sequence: TGTGCCAGCAGTGAATTAGGGCGGAACACTGAAGCTTTCTTT.

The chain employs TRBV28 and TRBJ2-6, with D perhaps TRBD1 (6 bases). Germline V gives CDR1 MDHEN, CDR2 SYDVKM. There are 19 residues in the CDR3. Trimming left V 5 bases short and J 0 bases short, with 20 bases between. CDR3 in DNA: TGTGCCAGCAGTACTCCCCGGACAGCGAAAAGCTCTGGGGCCAACGTCCTGACTTTC. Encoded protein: CASSTPRTAKSSGANVLTF.

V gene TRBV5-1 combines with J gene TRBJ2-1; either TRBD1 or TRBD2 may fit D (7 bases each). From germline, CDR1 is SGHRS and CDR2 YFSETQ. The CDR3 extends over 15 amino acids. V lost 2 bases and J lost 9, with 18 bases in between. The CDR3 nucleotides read TGCGCCAGCAGCTTCAGACAGGGAGGGCTCGGTGAGCAGTTCTTC. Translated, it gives CASSFRQGGLGEQFF. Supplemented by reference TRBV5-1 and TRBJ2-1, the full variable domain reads KAGVTQTPRYLIKTRGQQVTLSCSPISGHRSVSWYQQTPGQGLQFLFEYFSETQRNKGNFPGRFSGRQFSNSRSEMNVSTLELGDSALYLCASSFRQGGLGEQFFGPGTRLTVL.

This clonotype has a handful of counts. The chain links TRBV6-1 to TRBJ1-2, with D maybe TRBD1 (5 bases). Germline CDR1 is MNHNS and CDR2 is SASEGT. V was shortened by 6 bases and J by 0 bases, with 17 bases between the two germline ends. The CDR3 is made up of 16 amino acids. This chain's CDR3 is CASRSHPWGSNYGYTF. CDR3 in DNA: TGTGCCAGCAGATCCCACCCGTGGGGCTCTAACTATGGCTACACCTTC.

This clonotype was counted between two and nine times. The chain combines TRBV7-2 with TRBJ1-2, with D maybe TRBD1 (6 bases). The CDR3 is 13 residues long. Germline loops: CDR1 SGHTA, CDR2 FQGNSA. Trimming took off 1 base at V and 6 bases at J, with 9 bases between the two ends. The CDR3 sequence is CASSLVQGNGYTF. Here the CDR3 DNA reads TGTGCCAGCAGCTTAGTACAGGGTAATGGCTACACCTTC.

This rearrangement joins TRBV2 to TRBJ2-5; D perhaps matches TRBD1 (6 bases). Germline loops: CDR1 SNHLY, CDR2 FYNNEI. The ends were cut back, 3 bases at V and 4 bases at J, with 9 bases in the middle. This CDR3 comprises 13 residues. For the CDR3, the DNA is TGTGCCAGCAGTGATACAGGGAGAGAGACCCAGTACTTC. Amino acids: CASSDTGRETQYF.

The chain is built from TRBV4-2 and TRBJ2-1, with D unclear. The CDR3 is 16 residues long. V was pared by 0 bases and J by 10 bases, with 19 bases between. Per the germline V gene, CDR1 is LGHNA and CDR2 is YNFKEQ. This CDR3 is CASSQDPAASALEQFF. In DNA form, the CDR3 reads TGTGCCAGCAGCCAAGATCCCGCCGCGAGTGCCTTAGAGCAGTTCTTC.

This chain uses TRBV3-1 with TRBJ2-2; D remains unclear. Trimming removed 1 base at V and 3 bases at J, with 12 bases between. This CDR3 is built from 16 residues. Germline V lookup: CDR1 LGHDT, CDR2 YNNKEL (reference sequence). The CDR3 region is CASSQGVPLYTGELFF. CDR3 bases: TGTGCCAGCAGCCAAGGAGTTCCTTTGTACACCGGGGAGCTGTTTTTT.

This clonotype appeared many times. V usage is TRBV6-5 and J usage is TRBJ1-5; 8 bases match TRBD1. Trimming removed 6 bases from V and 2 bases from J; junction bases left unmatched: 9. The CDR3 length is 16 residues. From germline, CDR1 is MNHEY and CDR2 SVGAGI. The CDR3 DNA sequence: TGTGCCAGCAGCCCCCAGGGGGCTTGGGGCAATCAGCCCCAGCATTTT. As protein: CASSPQGAWGNQPQHF.

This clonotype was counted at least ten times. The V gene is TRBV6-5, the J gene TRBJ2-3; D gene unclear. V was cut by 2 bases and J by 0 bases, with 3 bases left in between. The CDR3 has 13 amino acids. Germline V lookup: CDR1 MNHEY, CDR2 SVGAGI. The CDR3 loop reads CASSYGSTDTQYF. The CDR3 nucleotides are TGTGCCAGCAGTTACGGGAGCACAGATACGCAGTATTTT.

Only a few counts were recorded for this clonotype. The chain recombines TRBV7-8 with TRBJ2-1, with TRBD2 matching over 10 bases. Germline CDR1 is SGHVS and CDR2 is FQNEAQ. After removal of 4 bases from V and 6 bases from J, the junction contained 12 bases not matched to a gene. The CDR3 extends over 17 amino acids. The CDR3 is CASSWEVAGGSPNEQFF. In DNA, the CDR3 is TGTGCCAGCAGCTGGGAGGTAGCGGGGGGTAGTCCCAATGAGCAGTTCTTC.